This T cell receptor (beta chain) is drawn from a study of CD8 T cells in Susac syndrome. For this clonotype: The antigen is undetermined.

Germline trimming cut 6 bases from V and 2 bases from J; bases unmatched to any gene: 6. This CDR3 is 14 amino acids long. Study-wide findings and caveats: The study's TCR sequencing and HLA analysis drew on a certain number of individuals. That number was acknowledged as relatively small.

The authors reverse transcribed about 0.45 to 1 ug RNA with random hexamers. TCRdb called the immunoSEQ multiplex PCR reads again in MiXCR, with one record for every CDR3 protein. The sample includes 200,000 to 250,000 distinct CDR3 sequences, less than 95% seen only once; the top ten take approximately 0.15%. Purification of the CD8+ and CD4+ T cells relied on negative isolation, and TEMRA cells underwent FACS enrichment. Sequenced sample: CD4+ T cells from PBMCs. This chain links TRBV12-3 or TRBV12-4 with TRBJ1-1; 7 nucleotides agree with TRBD1. This receptor was identified in a human donor with Susac syndrome. The DNA for the CDR3 is TGTGCCAGCAGGGACAGGCGGAAAAACACTGAAGCTTTCTTT. The encoded protein is CASRDRRKNTEAFF.